Listed here is a single TCR beta chain. Its specificity is unknown. This entry is derived from a study of cytomegalovirus exposure and HLA in healthy donors. Study-wide context: Prior work identified around 100 million unique TCR beta sequences in around 170 million T cells.

Study findings and constraints: Further analysis, carried out later, found HLA-associated TCR beta chains more clonally expanded than equally common other chains. TCR beta chain V- and J-gene trimming was linked, in a later analysis, to a missense variant in DCLRE1C.

From germline, CDR1 is MGHRA and CDR2 YSYEKL. The CDR3 totals 16 residues. The trim removed 1 base at V and 4 bases at J, leaving 6 bases unmatched. PCR involved 60 Vbeta and 13 Jbeta primers. Here immunoSEQ multiplex PCR was the method, and the copy in TCRdb shows in-frame clones only, minus some. Among about 130,000 clones, 74% were seen once, and the ten largest hold approximately 4%. Sequenced: PBMCs. The receptor comes from a man aged 18 to 29 in good health and CMV-seropositive. V and J are TRBV4-1 and TRBJ1-4, with 7 nucleotides matching TRBD1. The CDR3 reads CASSQAGTANNEKLFF. CDR3 DNA: TGCGCCAGCAGCCAAGCCGGGACAGCGAATAATGAAAAACTGTTTTTT.